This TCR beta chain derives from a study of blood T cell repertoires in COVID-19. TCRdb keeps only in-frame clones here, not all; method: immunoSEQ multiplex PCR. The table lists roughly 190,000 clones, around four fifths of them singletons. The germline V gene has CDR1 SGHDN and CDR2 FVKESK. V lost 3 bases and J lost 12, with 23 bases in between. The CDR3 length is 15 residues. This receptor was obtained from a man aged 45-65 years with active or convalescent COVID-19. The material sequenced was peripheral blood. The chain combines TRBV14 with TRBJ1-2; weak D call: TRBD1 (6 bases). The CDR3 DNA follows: TGTGCCAGCAGCCAGTATTCGGACAGCGGATCGAGTAACACCTTC. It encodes CASSQYSDSGSSNTF. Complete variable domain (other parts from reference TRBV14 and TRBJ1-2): EAGVTQFPSHSVIEKGQTVTLRCDPISGHDNLYWYRRVMGKEIKFLLHFVKESKQDESGMPNNRFLAERTGGTYSTLKVQPAELEDSGVYFCASSQYSDSGSSNTFGSGTRLTVV.